This T cell receptor beta chain is from a study of OX40 agonist ivuxolimab in advanced cancers. Whole-study findings and limits: Among the lowest peripheral clonal expansion occurred in 0.1-3.0 mg/kg partial responders. Dosing at 0.1 to 3.0 mg/kg was accompanied by clonal expansion of CD4+ and CD8+ blood T cells by week 6. More expanded clones were seen, on average, in CD8+ T cells than in CD4+.

Concerning this clone: Its cognate antigen is unknown.

V was pared by 0 bases and J by 7 bases, with 3 bases of the junction left unmatched. The CDR3 is 15 residues long. Germline V lookup: CDR1 SGHRS, CDR2 YFSETQ. Method: immunoSEQ multiplex PCR; TCRdb's copy keeps in-frame clones and lacks some. The sample includes about 65,000 clones, approximately 89% of them seen just once. This receptor was obtained from an adult with an advanced solid tumor such as melanoma, head and neck, liver or kidney cancer. This specimen was CD4+ or CD8+ T cells sorted from blood, taken in a trial of the OX40 agonist ivuxolimab. The J gene is TRBJ1-4, the V gene TRBV5-1; 10 nucleotides agree with TRBD1. The CDR3 DNA sequence: TGCGCCAGCAGCTTGGGGACAGGGGGAAGTGAAAAACTGTTTTTT. Translation: CASSLGTGGSEKLFF.